The rows below give T cell receptor beta chains drawn from one sample of a study of OX40 agonist ivuxolimab in advanced cancers. The table came from immunoSEQ multiplex PCR; TCRdb's copy has only in-frame clones and leaves some out. Altogether under 45,000 clones are present, 70% to 80% being singletons, with the ten largest covering approximately 11%. The sequencing here drew on CD4+ or CD8+ T cells sorted from blood, taken in a trial of the OX40 agonist ivuxolimab. The receptor source for this set is an adult with an advanced solid tumor such as melanoma, head and neck, liver or kidney cancer. CDR3s include the opening cysteine and the closing phenylalanine or tryptophan. The D gene is left open where the match is weak. Part of the rows lack a size; the others show once, few, many or a class for expanded clones.

D gene: TRBD2; clone size: NA; J gene: TRBJ2-3; V gene: TRBV7-8; CDR3 DNA: TGTGCCAGCAGGCTGACTAGCGCTTGGGCAGATACGCAGTATTTT; CDR3 protein: CASRLTSAWADTQYF
D gene: TRBD1; clone size: NA; J gene: TRBJ2-1; V gene: TRBV2; CDR3 DNA: TGTGCCAGCAGTGTACCGGGACAGGGGAGGAAGTTCTTC; CDR3 protein: CASSVPGQGRKFF
D gene: TRBD1; clone size: few; J gene: TRBJ1-6; V gene: TRBV19; CDR3 DNA: TGTGCCAGTAGCCACGGACAGGGGAGTTCACCCCTCCACTTT; CDR3 protein: CASSHGQGSSPLHF
D gene: NA; clone size: NA; J gene: TRBJ2-5; V gene: TRBV2; CDR3 DNA: TGTGCCAGCTCGGCATTTCTGGAAACGCTCCAAGAGACCCAGTACTTC; CDR3 protein: CASSAFLETLQETQYF
D gene: NA; clone size: NA; J gene: TRBJ2-7; V gene: TRBV30; CDR3 DNA: TGTGCCTGGCAACCACACACTTACGAGCAGTACTTC; CDR3 protein: CAWQPHTYEQYF
D gene: NA; clone size: NA; J gene: TRBJ2-1; V gene: TRBV10-1; CDR3 DNA: TGCGCCAGCAGTGAACGGACAGCCTACAATGAGCAGTTCTTC; CDR3 protein: CASSERTAYNEQFF
D gene: NA; clone size: NA; J gene: TRBJ1-4; V gene: TRBV7-9; CDR3 DNA: TGTGCCAGCAGGACCACTGACAGACTTCTCTATCCTGACGAAAAACTGTTTTTT; CDR3 protein: CASRTTDRLLYPDEKLFF
D gene: NA; clone size: NA; J gene: TRBJ2-3; V gene: TRBV27; CDR3 DNA: TGTGCCAGCAGTTTACAGCCCAGGGTTGGCACAGATACGCAGTATTTT; CDR3 protein: CASSLQPRVGTDTQYF
D gene: TRBD1; clone size: once; J gene: TRBJ2-7; V gene: TRBV11-3; CDR3 DNA: TGTGCCAGCAGCACAGGGGGCAGCTCCTACGAGCAGTACTTC; CDR3 protein: CASSTGGSSYEQYF
D gene: TRBD1; clone size: NA; J gene: TRBJ2-7; V gene: TRBV14; CDR3 DNA: TGTGCCAGCAGCCAAGACTTGGACAGGACCTACGAGCAGTACTTC; CDR3 protein: CASSQDLDRTYEQYF
D gene: TRBD2; clone size: NA; J gene: TRBJ2-6; V gene: TRBV29-1; CDR3 DNA: TGCAGCGTTGAAGATTGGGGGGGAGACGTCCTGACTTTC; CDR3 protein: CSVEDWGGDVLTF
D gene: NA; clone size: NA; J gene: TRBJ1-6; V gene: TRBV6-5; CDR3 DNA: TGTGCCAGCAGTTACGGGCAGGGACGGCGGAATTCACCCCTCCACTTT; CDR3 protein: CASSYGQGRRNSPLHF
D gene: NA; clone size: NA; J gene: TRBJ2-1; V gene: TRBV28; CDR3 DNA: TGTGCCAGCAGTTTCGGGGTTGAGCAGTTCTTC; CDR3 protein: CASSFGVEQFF
D gene: TRBD1; clone size: NA; J gene: TRBJ1-2; V gene: TRBV9; CDR3 DNA: TGTGCCAGCAGCGTAACTGACAGGGGCGGCTATGGCCACACCTTC; CDR3 protein: CASSVTDRGGYGHTF
D gene: NA; clone size: NA; J gene: TRBJ1-1; V gene: TRBV30; CDR3 DNA: TGTGCCTGGAGTGTAAATTGGGGGGGCACTGAAGCTTTCTTT; CDR3 protein: CAWSVNWGGTEAFF
D gene: NA; clone size: few; J gene: TRBJ1-5; V gene: TRBV19; CDR3 DNA: TGTGCCAGTAAACTAACGAGAGATCAGCCCCAGCATTTT; CDR3 protein: CASKLTRDQPQHF
D gene: TRBD1; clone size: NA; J gene: TRBJ1-2; V gene: TRBV18; CDR3 DNA: TGTGCCAGCTCATCTTGGACAGGGGAGGCGGACGGCTACACCTTC; CDR3 protein: CASSSWTGEADGYTF
D gene: NA; clone size: NA; J gene: TRBJ1-1; V gene: TRBV7-8; CDR3 DNA: TGTGCCAGCAGCTTAGGAAGTCCGCCGAACACTGAAGCTTTCTTT; CDR3 protein: CASSLGSPPNTEAFF